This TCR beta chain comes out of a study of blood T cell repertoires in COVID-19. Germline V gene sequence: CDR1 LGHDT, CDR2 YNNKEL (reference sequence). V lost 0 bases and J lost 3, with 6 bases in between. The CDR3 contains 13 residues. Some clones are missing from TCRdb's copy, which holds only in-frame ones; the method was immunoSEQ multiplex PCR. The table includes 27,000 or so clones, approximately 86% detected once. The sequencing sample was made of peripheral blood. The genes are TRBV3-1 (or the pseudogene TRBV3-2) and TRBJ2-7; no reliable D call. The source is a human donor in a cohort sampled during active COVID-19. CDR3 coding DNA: TGTGCCAGCAGCCAAGACCAGTTCTACGAGCAGTACTTC. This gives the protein CASSQDQFYEQYF.